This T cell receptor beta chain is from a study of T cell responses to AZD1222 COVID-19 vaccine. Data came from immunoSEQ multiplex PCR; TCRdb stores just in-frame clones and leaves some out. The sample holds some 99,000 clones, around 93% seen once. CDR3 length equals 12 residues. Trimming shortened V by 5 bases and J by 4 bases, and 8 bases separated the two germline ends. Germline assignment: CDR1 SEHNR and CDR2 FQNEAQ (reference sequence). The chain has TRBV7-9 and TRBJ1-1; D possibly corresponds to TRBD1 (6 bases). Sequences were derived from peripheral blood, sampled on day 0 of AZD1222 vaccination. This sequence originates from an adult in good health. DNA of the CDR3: TGTGCCAGCAGCCGACAGGTCACTGAAGCTTTCTTT. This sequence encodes CASSRQVTEAFF.